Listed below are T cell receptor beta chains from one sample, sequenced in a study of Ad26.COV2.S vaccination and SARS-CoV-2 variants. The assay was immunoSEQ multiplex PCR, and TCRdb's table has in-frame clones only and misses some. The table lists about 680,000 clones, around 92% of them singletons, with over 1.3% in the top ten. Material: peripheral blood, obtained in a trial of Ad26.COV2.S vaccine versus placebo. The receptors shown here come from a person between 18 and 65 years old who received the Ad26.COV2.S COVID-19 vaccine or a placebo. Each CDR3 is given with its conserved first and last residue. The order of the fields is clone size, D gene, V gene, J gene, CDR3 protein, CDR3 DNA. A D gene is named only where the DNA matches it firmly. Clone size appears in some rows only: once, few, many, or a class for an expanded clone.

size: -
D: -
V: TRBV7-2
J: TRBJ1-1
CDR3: CASSLDGGGTEAFF
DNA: TGTGCCAGCAGCTTAGACGGCGGCGGCACTGAAGCTTTCTTT

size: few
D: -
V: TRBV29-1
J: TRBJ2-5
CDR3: CSVVTQETQYF
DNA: TGCAGCGTTGTGACTCAAGAGACCCAGTACTTC

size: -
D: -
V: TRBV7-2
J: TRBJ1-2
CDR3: CASSPGTRAYGYTF
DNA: TGTGCCAGCAGCCCCGGGACAAGGGCCTATGGCTACACCTTC

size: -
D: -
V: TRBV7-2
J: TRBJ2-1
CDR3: CASSSPLGEQFF
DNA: TGTGCCAGCAGCTCCCCCTTGGGTGAGCAGTTCTTC

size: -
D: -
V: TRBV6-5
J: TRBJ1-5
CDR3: CASVTFSNQPQHF
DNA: TGTGCCAGCGTGACCTTTAGCAATCAGCCCCAGCATTTT

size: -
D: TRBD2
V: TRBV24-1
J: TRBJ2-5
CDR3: CATSDPGGRSETQYF
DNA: TGTGCCACCAGTGACCCCGGGGGGAGGTCGGAGACCCAGTACTTC

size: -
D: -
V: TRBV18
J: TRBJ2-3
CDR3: CASSDRLKSTDTQYF
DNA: TGTGCCAGCTCCGACAGGTTGAAGAGCACAGATACGCAGTATTTT

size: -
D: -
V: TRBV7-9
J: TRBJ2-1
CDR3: CASSLEGNYNEQFF
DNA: TGTGCCAGCAGCTTAGAGGGAAACTACAATGAGCAGTTCTTC

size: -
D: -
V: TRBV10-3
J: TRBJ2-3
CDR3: CAISESGYTQYF
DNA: TGTGCCATCAGTGAGTCGGGTTATACGCAGTATTTT

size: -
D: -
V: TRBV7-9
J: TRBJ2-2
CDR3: CASSLAPVVKVENTGELFF
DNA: TGTGCCAGCAGCTTAGCCCCAGTAGTAAAGGTCGAGAACACCGGGGAGCTGTTTTTT